These 25 T cell receptor beta chains were sequenced from one sample in a study of T cell clones after liver transplantation. The repertoire was sequenced with immunoSEQ multiplex PCR; TCRdb's copy has only in-frame clones and lacks some. This table holds some 70,000 clones, 75% to 85% found once. The input for sequencing was CD4+ T cells from blood, taken before liver transplant. These receptors all stem from a human donor who received a liver transplant.

This sequence joins TRBV6-5 and TRBJ1-1; 7 bases are a match to TRBD1. V trimming: 4 bases; J trimming: 0 bases; junction bases outside the gene matches: 5. Germline values: CDR1 MNHEY, CDR2 SVGAGI. The CDR3 has 15 amino acids. In nucleotides, the CDR3 is TGTGCCAGCAGTTCCCCGGGACAGCTGAACACTGAAGCTTTCTTT. This codes for CASSSPGQLNTEAFF.

A single count supports this clone. The J gene is TRBJ1-5, the V gene TRBV28; no definite D call. In germline, CDR1 is MDHEN, CDR2 SYDVKM. The CDR3 loop spans 15 amino acids. V gave up 3 bases and J gave up 6 bases, with 15 bases separating them. The CDR3 sequence: CASSLPPTESQPQHF. The CDR3 DNA reads TGTGCCAGCAGTTTGCCACCCACAGAGAGTCAGCCCCAGCATTTT.

This chain uses TRBV19 with TRBJ2-2; TRBD1 matches at 7 bases. Trimming at V came to 1 base and at J to 6 bases, leaving 8 bases not matched to a gene. The germline V gene encodes CDR1 LNHDA and CDR2 SQIVND (reference sequence). The CDR3 runs to 16 residues. In DNA, the CDR3 is TGTGCCAGTAGTATAGGAGGGGGCCGATGGTCCGGGGAGCTGTTTTTT. Translation: CASSIGGGRWSGELFF.

This sequence joins TRBV9 and TRBJ2-3; TRBD1 aligns across 9 bases. From germline, CDR1 is SGDLS and CDR2 YYNGEE. This CDR3 comprises 16 residues. The V segment lost 0 bases and the J segment 0 bases; nucleotides outside the gene matches: 2. The DNA for the CDR3 is TGTGCCAGCAGCGTAGTAGGGACAGGGAGCACAGATACGCAGTATTTT. This codes for CASSVVGTGSTDTQYF.

The J gene is TRBJ2-1, the V gene TRBV29-1; D not resolved. The V gene's germline CDR1 is SQVTM and CDR2 ANQGSEA. Trimming cost V 6 bases and J 8 bases, with 20 bases left between them. The CDR3 sequence is 14 residues long. CDR3 in amino acids: CSVSTGPAFDEQFF. CDR3 bases: TGCAGCGTCTCAACCGGTCCCGCCTTTGATGAGCAGTTCTTC.

V is TRBV18 and J is TRBJ2-3; a weak D match, TRBD1 (5 bases). The V end lost 0 bases, the J end lost 4 bases, and 17 bases lay between the germline ends. CDR3 size: 17 residues. The V gene's germline CDR1 is KGHSH and CDR2 LQKENI. This CDR3 is CASSPPIRGASPDTQYF. The CDR3 DNA reads TGTGCCAGCTCACCACCTATAAGGGGCGCTTCCCCAGATACGCAGTATTTT. Full variable domain (rest looked up from reference TRBV18 and TRBJ2-3): NAGVMQNPRHLVRRRGQEARLRCSPMKGHSHVYWYRQLPEEGLKFMVYLQKENIIDESGMPKERFSAEFPKEGPSILRIQQVVRGDSAAYFCASSPPIRGASPDTQYFGPGTRLTVL.

The chain combines TRBV5-1 with TRBJ2-5; D gene uncertain. CDR1 and CDR2 (germline): SGHRS, YFSETQ. With 4 bases removed from V and 2 bases from J, the gap between germline ends came to 9 bases. The CDR3 sequence is 13 residues long. The CDR3 DNA sequence: TGCGCCAGCAGCCCGACCCCGCAAGAGACCCAGTACTTC. As protein: CASSPTPQETQYF.

This chain links TRBV11-1 with TRBJ2-1; 11 positions match TRBD2. The V and J ends lost 6 bases and 3 bases, in that order; junction bases with no gene match: 7. CDR1 and CDR2 (germline): SGHAT, FQDESV (reference sequence). There are 16 residues in the CDR3. CDR3 sequence: CASRRVAGGGYNEQFF. In DNA form, the CDR3 reads TGTGCCAGCAGGAGGGTAGCGGGAGGGGGCTACAATGAGCAGTTCTTC.

The rearrangement joins TRBV28 to TRBJ2-2, with no clear D. With 7 bases removed from V and 7 bases from J, the gap between germline ends came to 10 bases. This CDR3 spans 12 amino acids. Germline lookup yields CDR1 MDHEN and CDR2 SYDVKM. The CDR3 DNA reads as TGTGCCAGCACCGTACCCGGCGGGGAGCTGTTTTTT. Protein product: CASTVPGGELFF. Looking up the rest from reference TRBV28 and TRBJ2-2 gives the full variable domain: DVKVTQSSRYLVKRTGEKVFLECVQDMDHENMFWYRQDPGLGLRLIYFSYDVKMKEKGDIPEGYSVSREKKERFSLILESASTNQTSMYLCASTVPGGELFFGEGSRLTVL.

V and J are TRBV5-1 and TRBJ1-5; D uncertain. The CDR3 sequence is 14 residues long. CDR1 is SGHRS and CDR2 is YFSETQ in the germline V gene. With 3 bases removed from V and 1 base from J, the gap between germline ends came to 8 bases. CDR3 DNA sequence: TGCGCCAGCAGCTCCGACGGGAGCAATCAGCCCCAGCATTTT. Amino acids: CASSSDGSNQPQHF.

This chain links TRBV28 with TRBJ2-7, with TRBD2 as a possible D gene (6 bases). Germline V gene data show CDR1 as MDHEN and CDR2 as SYDVKM. The CDR3 length is 15 residues. The V end lost 2 bases, the J end lost 7 bases, and 18 bases lay between the germline ends. The CDR3 nucleotides read TGTGCCAGCAGTTTAGAGGGGCTGCGAGGGAGGGAGCAGTACTTC. Amino acid sequence: CASSLEGLRGREQYF.

V usage is TRBV5-1 and J usage is TRBJ2-5; tentative D call: TRBD2 (6 bases). Trimming left V 3 bases short and J 1 base short, with 7 bases between. The CDR3 has 13 residues. Germline V gives CDR1 SGHRS, CDR2 YFSETQ. The CDR3, as DNA: TGCGCCAGCAGCTGGAGGGCCCAAGAGACCCAGTACTTC. This gives the protein CASSWRAQETQYF. The whole variable domain, remainder taken from reference TRBV5-1 and TRBJ2-5, is KAGVTQTPRYLIKTRGQQVTLSCSPISGHRSVSWYQQTPGQGLQFLFEYFSETQRNKGNFPGRFSGRQFSNSRSEMNVSTLELGDSALYLCASSWRAQETQYFGPGTRLLVL.

CDR3 bases: TGTGCCAGCTCACCGGTTCTCCAAGAGACCCAGTACTTC. This gives the protein CASSPVLQETQYF. The rearrangement links TRBV18 to TRBJ2-5; no firm D call. The CDR3 runs 13 residues. Trimming cost V 3 bases and J 1 base, with 6 bases left between them. In germline, CDR1 is KGHSH, CDR2 LQKENI.

In its sample, this clone was seen once. The chain carries TRBV4-1 and TRBJ1-1, with D possibly matching TRBD1 (6 bases). V was shortened by 1 base and J by 0 bases, with 15 bases between the two germline ends. The CDR3 length is 17 residues. Germline loops: CDR1 MGHRA, CDR2 YSYEKL. The CDR3 loop is CASSQVGGRGMNTEAFF. The DNA of the CDR3 is TGCGCCAGCAGCCAAGTTGGCGGCAGGGGCATGAACACTGAAGCTTTCTTT.

V and J are TRBV28 and TRBJ2-5; the D gene could be TRBD1 or TRBD2 (5 bases each). Trimming took 1 base from V and 0 from J, leaving 12 bases between them. Germline V gene sequence: CDR1 MDHEN, CDR2 SYDVKM. The CDR3 runs to 16 residues. CDR3 sequence reads: CASSLSGASYQETQYF. In DNA, the CDR3 is TGTGCCAGCAGTTTATCCGGGGCCTCGTACCAAGAGACCCAGTACTTC.

The chain joins TRBV5-1 to TRBJ1-1, with 9 bases matching TRBD1. CDR1 and CDR2 (germline): SGHRS, YFSETQ. The CDR3 consists of 15 residues. V was clipped by 5 bases and J by 4 bases; unmatched bases: 9. Here the CDR3 DNA reads TGCGCCAGCAGGATGACAGGGGGTATAGGCACTGAAGCTTTCTTT. It codes for CASRMTGGIGTEAFF.

This chain joins TRBV9 and TRBJ2-3; 8 bases fit TRBD2. Trimming took 1 base from V and 8 from J; bases not matched to a gene: 9. The germline V gene encodes CDR1 SGDLS and CDR2 YYNGEE. This CDR3 has 15 amino acids. The CDR3 DNA reads as TGTGCCAGCAGCGTATCCAGCGGGAGAGTGGGTACGCAGTATTTT. Translated, it gives CASSVSSGRVGTQYF.

The rearrangement uses TRBV2 and TRBJ2-5; D is undetermined. The V gene's germline CDR1 is SNHLY and CDR2 FYNNEI. Trimming took 1 base from V and 4 from J, leaving 7 bases between them. This CDR3 contains 13 residues. The chain's CDR3 is CASSEGVLETQYF. DNA for the CDR3: TGTGCCAGCAGTGAAGGGGTCCTAGAGACCCAGTACTTC.

The CDR3 reads CASSPGTGDPKNIQYF. For the CDR3, the DNA is TGTGCCAGCAGCCCCGGGACAGGGGATCCCAAAAACATTCAGTACTTC. The rearrangement uses TRBV27 and TRBJ2-4; 10 bases line up with TRBD1. The CDR3 sequence is 16 residues long. Germline lookup yields CDR1 MNHEY and CDR2 SMNVEV (reference sequence). V shed 6 bases, J shed 2 bases, and the junction held 7 bases outside the gene matches.

The chain links TRBV29-1 to TRBJ2-3, with 10 bases aligning to TRBD1. The CDR3 totals 14 residues. Germline lookup yields CDR1 SQVTM and CDR2 ANQGSEA. With 6 bases clipped from V and 4 bases from J, the junction kept 7 bases outside the gene matches. The CDR3 spells CSVSGGQGSDTQYF. CDR3 bases: TGCAGCGTGAGCGGGGGACAGGGGTCAGATACGCAGTATTTT.

The chain carries TRBV28 and TRBJ1-3, with D unclear. The CDR3 loop spans 12 amino acids. Germline V gene data show CDR1 as MDHEN and CDR2 as SYDVKM. V was trimmed by 7 bases and J by 1 base, leaving 5 bases between them. The DNA for the CDR3 is TGTGCCAGCACCGTTTCTGGAAACACCATATATTTT. It translates to CASTVSGNTIYF.

The V call is TRBV2, the J call TRBJ2-3, with 7 nucleotides matching TRBD1. The CDR3 runs to 16 residues. After removal of 2 bases from V and 6 bases from J, the junction contained 11 bases not matched to a gene. The germline V gene has CDR1 SNHLY and CDR2 FYNNEI. The CDR3 DNA follows: TGTGCCAGCAGTGAAAGGGGGCACTACCCGACCGATACGCAGTATTTT. Protein product: CASSERGHYPTDTQYF.

The chain employs TRBV19 and TRBJ1-2, with D possibly TRBD1 on 6 matching bases. Germline lookup yields CDR1 LNHDA and CDR2 SQIVND (reference sequence). The CDR3 contains 14 residues. V was trimmed by 4 bases and J by 9 bases, leaving 18 bases between them. CDR3 residues: CASSRPPGQRSYTF. CDR3 nucleotides: TGTGCCAGTAGTAGGCCCCCCGGACAGAGGAGCTACACCTTC.

The genes are TRBV7-2 and TRBJ2-1; tentatively, D is TRBD1 or TRBD2 (5 bases each). The length of the CDR3 is 16 residues. From germline, CDR1 is SGHTA and CDR2 FQGNSA. V was clipped by 5 bases and J by 0 bases, with 14 bases between them. As DNA, the CDR3 is TGTGCCAGCAGCGGGGGACGGATGAGCTCCTACAATGAGCAGTTCTTC. It codes for CASSGGRMSSYNEQFF.

The V call is TRBV5-1, the J call TRBJ2-5, with D uncertain. The germline V gene encodes CDR1 SGHRS and CDR2 YFSETQ. This CDR3 is 15 amino acids long. Trimming removed 4 bases from V and 4 bases from J, with 17 bases in between. Here the CDR3 DNA reads TGCGCCAGCAGCGTGGTAGGTAGATCGACAGAGACCCAGTACTTC. This codes for CASSVVGRSTETQYF.